The T cell receptor (beta chain) described here comes from a study of blood T cell repertoires in COVID-19. This CDR3 spans 14 amino acids. V was trimmed by 4 bases and J by 1 base, leaving 11 bases between them. The germline V gene has CDR1 SGHNT and CDR2 YYREEE (reference sequence). As processed by the authors: Counts of nucleated cells, estimated from reference gene primer amplification, were obtained. Sequencing was performed with immunoSEQ multiplex PCR; in TCRdb, only in-frame clones are kept and a portion is missing. Clonal size and the V and J genes are those of that table, whereas D and trimming came from the DNA. Of 180,000 or so clones listed, approximately 85% are singletons. This clone was seen a few times. Enrollees, about 18 to 90 years old, lived in fewer than 25 US areas. Recovered status applied to Cohort 3 donors who had two consecutive negative PCRs. It also applied to those with clearance or with symptom resolution.

The V and J genes are TRBV5-4 and TRBJ1-1, with no clear D. The source is a man aged 40-49 years who had recovered from COVID-19. Sample: PBMCs or T cells enriched from blood (not recorded which). CDR3 DNA: TGTGCCAGCAGCCCCACGATCGGGAACACTGAAGCTTTCTTT. It encodes CASSPTIGNTEAFF.